The 29 T cell receptor beta chains below come from one sample, sequenced in a study of blood T cell repertoires in COVID-19. Assay used: immunoSEQ multiplex PCR; TCRdb lists only in-frame clones, some missing. Of more than 300,000 clones listed, about 88% are singletons. The sample consisted of PBMCs or T cells enriched from blood (not recorded which). These receptors were collected from a woman aged 18-29 years who had recovered from COVID-19.

The CDR3 DNA follows: TGCGCCAGCATTGAAGGGGCAGGGGCCAAGAACACTGAAGCTTTCTTT. It is translated as CASIEGAGAKNTEAFF. The J gene is TRBJ1-1, the V gene TRBV5-1, with D perhaps matching TRBD1 (6 bases). Between the trimmed V and J ends, which lost 6 bases and 1 base, there was a span of 19 bases. This CDR3 is built from 16 residues. Germline lookup yields CDR1 SGHRS and CDR2 YFSETQ.

J is TRBJ2-1 and V is TRBV28; 9 bases fit TRBD2. The J segment lost 4 bases and the V segment lost 5 bases, leaving 6 bases of the junction unmatched. This CDR3 region has 15 residues. Germline V gene data show CDR1 as MDHEN and CDR2 as SYDVKM. In DNA form, the CDR3 reads TGTGCCAGCAGTACAGCGGGGGGACCTTACAATGAGCAGTTCTTC. It codes for CASSTAGGPYNEQFF.

The gene calls are TRBV7-6 and TRBJ2-1, with TRBD1 identical over 8 bases. In germline, CDR1 is SGHVS, CDR2 FNYEAQ. The CDR3 spans 16 residues. Germline trimming cut 2 bases from V and 5 bases from J; bases unmatched to any gene: 8. The CDR3 reads CASSLSLGQGHNEQFF. DNA for the CDR3: TGTGCCAGCAGCTTATCCTTAGGACAGGGCCACAATGAGCAGTTCTTC.

The chain employs TRBV7-2 and TRBJ2-7; 8 nucleotides align to TRBD2. Germline trimming cut 5 bases from V and 0 bases from J; bases unmatched to any gene: 9. The CDR3 runs 16 residues. Germline assignment: CDR1 SGHTA and CDR2 FQGNSA. The CDR3 region is CASSALAGPISYEQYF. For the CDR3, the DNA is TGTGCCAGCAGCGCCTTAGCGGGGCCGATCTCCTACGAGCAGTACTTC.

The V and J genes are TRBV7-3 and TRBJ2-3; 8 bases are a match to TRBD2. CDR3 size: 16 residues. V lost 3 bases, J lost 6 bases, and 11 bases stayed unmatched. Germline V gene lookup returns CDR1 SGHTA and CDR2 FQGTGA. The DNA for the CDR3 is TGTGCCAGCAGCTTGACAGCGGGGGCGCTCCGGGATACGCAGTATTTT. The encoded protein is CASSLTAGALRDTQYF.

The rearrangement links TRBV29-1 to TRBJ1-4; possibly TRBD1 for D (6 bases). The CDR3 is 12 residues long. Germline-derived CDR1 and CDR2 are SQVTM and ANQGSEA. Trimming removed 7 bases at V and 5 bases at J, with 11 bases between. The CDR3 bases are TGCAGCGGAGGTGGACAGAATGAAAAACTGTTTTTT. This translates into CSGGGQNEKLFF.

The rearrangement uses TRBV4-1 and TRBJ1-3; D is unclear. The V gene lost 1 base and the J gene lost 2 bases, with 6 bases spanning the gap. The CDR3 has 14 residues. Germline V lookup: CDR1 MGHRA, CDR2 YSYEKL. The CDR3 protein is CASSQAGAGNTIYF. The CDR3 coding sequence is TGCGCCAGCAGCCAAGCGGGAGCTGGAAACACCATATATTTT.

The chain is built from TRBV30 and TRBJ1-1; tentatively, D is TRBD1 (6 bases). Germline CDR1 reads GTSNPN; CDR2 reads SVGIG (reference sequence). CDR3 size: 15 residues. V was cut by 6 bases and J by 1 base, with 18 bases left in between. The CDR3 DNA is TGTGCCTGTACCAGGGGTATTAAAAAGAACACTGAAGCTTTCTTT. Encoded protein: CACTRGIKKNTEAFF. The complete variable domain, with remaining parts taken from reference TRBV30 and TRBJ1-1, reads SQTIHQWPATLVQPVGSPLSLECTVEGTSNPNLYWYRQAAGRGLQLLFYSVGIGQISSEVPQNLSASRPQDRQFILSSKKLLLSDSGFYLCACTRGIKKNTEAFFGQGTRLTVV.

The gene calls are TRBV9 and TRBJ1-4; maybe TRBD1 (5 bases). The V gene lost 0 bases and the J gene lost 0 bases, with 9 bases spanning the gap. CDR1 and CDR2 from the germline V gene are SGDLS and YYNGEE. The CDR3 is made up of 16 amino acids. CDR3 region: CASSVGSGATNEKLFF. Written as DNA, the CDR3 is TGTGCCAGCAGCGTAGGTTCGGGGGCAACTAATGAAAAACTGTTTTTT.

The chain links TRBV10-1 to TRBJ1-4, with TRBD1 identical over 8 bases. The CDR3 runs 14 residues. J gave up 7 bases and V 5 bases, and 6 bases lay outside the gene matches. Germline CDR1 and CDR2: WNHNN and SYGVQD (reference sequence). This CDR3 reads CASSRGQGGEKLFF. The CDR3 DNA sequence: TGCGCCAGCAGTAGAGGACAGGGAGGTGAAAAACTGTTTTTT.

The rearrangement links TRBV2 to TRBJ1-6; 7 nucleotides match TRBD1. Trimming took 6 bases from V and 10 from J; bases not matched to a gene: 6. Germline CDR1 and CDR2: SNHLY and FYNNEI. This CDR3 spans 13 amino acids. The CDR3 DNA follows: TGTGCCAGCAGAGACGGACAGGCCTCACCCCTCCACTTT. Protein sequence: CASRDGQASPLHF.

The chain uses TRBV7-3 and TRBJ1-2; 7 bases align to TRBD1. The CDR3 totals 16 residues. V dropped 5 bases and J dropped 4; count of bases not matched to a gene: 13. Germline V lookup: CDR1 SGHTA, CDR2 FQGTGA. The CDR3 DNA reads as TGTGCCAGCAGCATTAGAACAGGGGTTTGCCTCTATGGCTACACCTTC. Amino acid sequence: CASSIRTGVCLYGYTF.

This clone was seen a single time. The J gene is TRBJ2-3, the V gene TRBV10-3; 10 bases are a match to TRBD2. Germline V gene lookup returns CDR1 ENHRY and CDR2 SYGVKD. This CDR3 is 16 amino acids long. The junction had 6 bases not matched to a gene; V was cut back by 6 bases and J by 0 bases. The CDR3 spells CAIRRSGGASTDTQYF. The CDR3 nucleotides read TGTGCCATCAGACGCAGCGGGGGGGCTAGCACAGATACGCAGTATTTT.

This clone was counted only a few times. The V call is TRBV28, the J call TRBJ1-6; D is unresolved. This CDR3 has 18 amino acids. Germline V CDR1 and CDR2: MDHEN, SYDVKM. The germline V and J ends were trimmed by 10 bases and 0 bases, with 22 bases remaining between them. The CDR3 region has the DNA TGTGCCACCGGGGTGGATGGCAGCGAAGGCTCCTATAATTCACCCCTCCACTTT. Its protein product is CATGVDGSEGSYNSPLHF.

This chain joins TRBV5-1 and TRBJ1-2; 9 bases agree with TRBD1. The CDR3 consists of 13 residues. J gave up 4 bases and V 4 bases, and 2 bases lay outside the gene matches. Germline-derived CDR1 and CDR2 are SGHRS and YFSETQ. This CDR3 is CASSPTGGYGYTF. The CDR3 DNA follows: TGCGCCAGCAGCCCGACAGGGGGCTATGGCTACACCTTC.

V is TRBV7-8 and J is TRBJ1-2; the D is unclear. The CDR3 contains 15 residues. The germline V gene has CDR1 SGHVS and CDR2 FQNEAQ. Trimming stripped 8 bases from V and 0 bases from J, with 16 bases between. CDR3 coding DNA: TGTGCCAGCCTTCCACTGGCAGGTGCTAACTATGGCTACACCTTC. Translated: CASLPLAGANYGYTF.

A few counts support this clone. The gene calls are TRBV15 and TRBJ1-4; the D gene is possibly TRBD1 (5 bases). CDR3 size: 15 residues. Germline V CDR1 and CDR2: LNHNV, YYDKDF (reference sequence). V lost 9 bases and J lost 0, with 14 bases in between. CDR3 sequence: CATRQHSSTNEKLFF. CDR3 nucleotide sequence: TGTGCCACTCGACAGCATTCGTCAACTAATGAAAAACTGTTTTTT. The full variable domain, in which reference TRBV15 and TRBJ1-4 provide the parts outside the CDR3, is DAMVIQNPRYQVTQFGKPVTLSCSQTLNHNVMYWYQQKSSQAPKLLFHYYDKDFNNEADTPDNFQSRRPNTSFCFLDIRSPGLGDTAMYLCATRQHSSTNEKLFFGSGTQLSVL.

V gene TRBV6-1 combines with J gene TRBJ1-3; 8 nucleotides line up with TRBD1. Germline CDR1 and CDR2: MNHNS and SASEGT. V lost 2 bases, J lost 0 bases, and 3 bases stayed unmatched. This CDR3 contains 16 residues. CDR3 sequence (DNA): TGTGCCAGCAGTGAAACGGGACAGGCCTCTGGAAACACCATATATTTT. It translates to CASSETGQASGNTIYF.

With respect to this clone: A junction end diverges from the germline sequence, so it may reflect a read error. V and J are TRBV9 and TRBJ1-5; perhaps TRBD1 as D (6 bases). The CDR3 contains 15 residues. The V gene's germline CDR1 is SGDLS and CDR2 YYNGEE. Here the CDR3 reads CARSVGGGLNQPQHF. Written as DNA, the CDR3 is TGTGCCCGCAGCGTAGGGGGGGGGCTCAATCAGCCCCAGCATTTT.

This clone was counted once. This chain connects TRBV30 to TRBJ2-4; D uncertain. V lost 1 base, J lost 8 bases, and 9 bases lay in between. Germline V gene data show CDR1 as GTSNPN and CDR2 as SVGIG (reference sequence). The CDR3 runs to 12 residues. The CDR3 loop reads CAWSDVADIQYF. CDR3 DNA sequence: TGTGCCTGGAGTGACGTGGCGGACATTCAGTACTTC.

This chain connects TRBV7-2 to TRBJ1-2; 11 positions agree with TRBD1. J lost 6 bases, V lost 5 bases, and 8 bases had no gene match. CDR1 is SGHTA, CDR2 FQGNSA, per germline. CDR3 length equals 15 residues. DNA for the CDR3: TGTGCCAGCAGCAAGGACAGGGGGCGAACTGATGGCTACACCTTC. Translating it yields CASSKDRGRTDGYTF.

The chain is built from TRBV7-6 and TRBJ2-3, with D uncertain. Germline CDR1 and CDR2: SGHVS and FNYEAQ. V was pared by 1 base and J by 3 bases, with 8 bases between. This CDR3 contains 14 residues. For the CDR3, the DNA is TGTGCCAGCAGCTTAGGGGCTTTAACAGATACGCAGTATTTT. Translating gives CASSLGALTDTQYF.

This clone was detected only a few times. The chain recombines TRBV3-1 (or the pseudogene TRBV3-2) with TRBJ1-4, with TRBD1 identical over 7 bases. Germline CDR1 and CDR2: LGHDT and YNNKEL (reference sequence). V dropped 2 bases and J dropped 8; count of bases not matched to a gene: 11. The CDR3 is 16 residues long. The CDR3 DNA follows: TGTGCCAGCAGCCAACCCCGACAGGGTCGATCGGAAAAACTGTTTTTT. It encodes CASSQPRQGRSEKLFF.

This clone appeared a few times. Other DNA sequences from this sample encode an identical CDR3 as well. The V gene is TRBV29-1, the J gene TRBJ1-1; 8 bases agree with TRBD1. The CDR3 loop spans 14 amino acids. J gave up 4 bases and V 4 bases, and 8 bases lay outside the gene matches. Looked up from germline, CDR1 is SQVTM and CDR2 is ANQGSEA. The CDR3 sequence: CSVAAGTGGTEAFF. The CDR3 nucleotides read TGCAGCGTTGCTGCCGGGACAGGCGGCACTGAAGCTTTCTTT.

V is TRBV6-5 and J is TRBJ2-1, with 8 bases fitting TRBD1. This CDR3 has 14 amino acids. The germline V gene encodes CDR1 MNHEY and CDR2 SVGAGI. The trim removed 5 bases at V and 8 bases at J, leaving 8 bases unmatched. This CDR3 reads CASSRTGGPHEQFF. The CDR3 region has the DNA TGTGCCAGCAGTCGAACAGGGGGGCCCCATGAGCAGTTCTTC.

The chain links TRBV19 to TRBJ1-6; D gene uncertain. The CDR3 sequence is 21 residues long. The germline V gene has CDR1 LNHDA and CDR2 SQIVND (reference sequence). The germline V and J ends were trimmed by 0 bases and 1 base, with 22 bases remaining between them. CDR3: CASSIDLRIGGRRSYNSPLHF. CDR3 coding DNA: TGTGCCAGTAGTATAGATCTAAGGATTGGAGGGAGAAGATCCTATAATTCACCCCTCCACTTT.

V usage is TRBV10-3 and J usage is TRBJ2-5, with D hard to call. Germline lookup yields CDR1 ENHRY and CDR2 SYGVKD. This CDR3 is built from 12 residues. Trimming removed 4 bases at V and 4 bases at J, with 7 bases between. For the CDR3, the DNA is TGTGCCATCAGTGCAAACGGAGAGACCCAGTACTTC. Translation gives CAISANGETQYF.

CDR3 nucleotides: TGTGCCAGTAGAGGGACTAGGAGTGTAGGTGAGCAGTTCTTC. Protein: CASRGTRSVGEQFF. V gene TRBV19 combines with J gene TRBJ2-1; 8 nucleotides line up with TRBD2. The CDR3 sequence is 14 residues long. Per germline, CDR1 LNHDA and CDR2 SQIVND (reference sequence). The V gene end was trimmed by 6 bases and the J gene end by 9 bases; junction bases not matched to a gene: 10.

Only a few counts were recorded for this clone. The gene calls are TRBV11-3 and TRBJ1-6; D remains ambiguous. V gave up 1 base and J gave up 0 bases, with 7 bases separating them. From germline, CDR1 is SGHNT and CDR2 YENEEA. This CDR3 is 16 amino acids long. The CDR3 nucleotides are TGTGCCAGCAGCTTAGTGGGGAGCTCCTATAATTCACCCCTCCACTTT. It translates to CASSLVGSSYNSPLHF.